The following is a T cell receptor beta chain sequence with its context. The antigen remains unidentified. The sample is drawn from a study of T cell responses to AZD1222 COVID-19 vaccine. Study-level results: Donor demographics were predominantly white British with a female majority; clonal diversity may be underestimated. Repertoires were obtained solely post-peak T cell response. Only a handful of AZD1222 recipients, more than five in all, had baseline seropositivity. Reportedly, nearly half the spike-specific TCRs target unmutated variant regions.

This CDR3 is built from 11 residues. Germline loops: CDR1 MNHEY, CDR2 SVGAGI. Deletions cut 2 bases from V and 4 bases from J, with 0 bases between. Sequenced by immunoSEQ multiplex PCR; TCRdb stores in-frame clones only, minus some. The table has 150,000 to 200,000 clones, about 93% seen once. The TCR sequence derives from an adult who received the MenACWY meningococcal vaccine as a control. This chain joins TRBV6-5 and TRBJ1-5; D is ambiguous. Source: peripheral blood, taken 28 days after the second dose of the MenACWY control vaccine. The CDR3 DNA reads TGTGCCAGCAGTTACAATCAGCCCCAGCATTTT. Protein: CASSYNQPQHF.